This T cell receptor beta chain was recorded in a study of blood T cell repertoires in COVID-19. Study information: The United States, Italy and Spain were the sources of the acute and convalescent COVID-19 samples.

Profiling relied on immunoSEQ multiplex PCR, and the TCRdb table lists in-frame clones only, not all of them. The table includes some 320,000 clones, 85% detected once. V was clipped by 4 bases and J by 2 bases; unmatched bases: 12. Germline CDR1 SGHDN, CDR2 FVKESK. The CDR3 contains 17 residues. This clone was counted at least ten times. This TCR was sampled from a human donor in a cohort sampled during active COVID-19. The chain links TRBV14 to TRBJ2-7, with 9 bases aligning to TRBD1. The source material was peripheral blood. This chain's CDR3 is CASSRGQGYMKAYEQYF. CDR3 DNA sequence: TGTGCCAGCAGCCGTGGACAGGGGTACATGAAAGCCTACGAGCAGTACTTC. Full variable domain (missing parts from reference TRBV14 and TRBJ2-7): EAGVTQFPSHSVIEKGQTVTLRCDPISGHDNLYWYRRVMGKEIKFLLHFVKESKQDESGMPNNRFLAERTGGTYSTLKVQPAELEDSGVYFCASSRGQGYMKAYEQYFGPGTRLTVT.